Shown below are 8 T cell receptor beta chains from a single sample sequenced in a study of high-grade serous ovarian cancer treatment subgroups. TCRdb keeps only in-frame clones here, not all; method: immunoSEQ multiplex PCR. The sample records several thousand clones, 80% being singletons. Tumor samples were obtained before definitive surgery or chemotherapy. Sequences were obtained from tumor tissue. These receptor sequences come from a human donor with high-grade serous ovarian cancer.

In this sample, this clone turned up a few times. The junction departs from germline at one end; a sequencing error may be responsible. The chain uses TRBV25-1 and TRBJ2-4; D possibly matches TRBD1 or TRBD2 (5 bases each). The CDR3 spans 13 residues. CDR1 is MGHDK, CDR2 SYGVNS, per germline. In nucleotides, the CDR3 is TGTGCCAGCAGTGATGGTTGGCAGGGCGGGTACCACTTC. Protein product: CASSDGWQGGYHF.

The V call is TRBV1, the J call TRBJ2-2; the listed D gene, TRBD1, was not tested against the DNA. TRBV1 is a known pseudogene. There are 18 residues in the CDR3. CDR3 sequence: CTTAARIYGQANTGELFF. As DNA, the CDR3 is TGCACCACCGCAGCCAGAATATATGGACAGGCGAACACCGGGGAGCTGTTTTTT.

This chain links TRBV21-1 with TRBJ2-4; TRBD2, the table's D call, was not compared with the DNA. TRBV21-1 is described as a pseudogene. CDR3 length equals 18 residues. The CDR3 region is CASSKAVAGGWAKNIQYF. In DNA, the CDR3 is TGTGCCAGCAGCAAAGCTGTAGCGGGAGGCTGGGCCAAAAACATTCAGTACTTC.

CDR3 region: CASSYGDGRGYTF. The CDR3 DNA follows: TGTGCCAGCAGTTACGGGGACGGCCGGGGCTACACCTTC. The rearrangement uses TRBV6-5 and TRBJ1-2, with a tentative D call TRBD1 (5 bases). CDR3 size: 13 residues. The V and J ends lost 2 bases and 8 bases respectively, with 12 bases between them. Per germline, CDR1 MNHEY and CDR2 SVGAGI.

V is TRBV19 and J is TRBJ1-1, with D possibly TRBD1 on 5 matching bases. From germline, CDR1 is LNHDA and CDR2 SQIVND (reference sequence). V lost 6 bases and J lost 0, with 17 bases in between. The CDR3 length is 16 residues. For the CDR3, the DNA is TGTGCCAGTAGGCCACGCCCGGGGGGGTTGAACACTGAAGCTTTCTTT. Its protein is CASRPRPGGLNTEAFF.

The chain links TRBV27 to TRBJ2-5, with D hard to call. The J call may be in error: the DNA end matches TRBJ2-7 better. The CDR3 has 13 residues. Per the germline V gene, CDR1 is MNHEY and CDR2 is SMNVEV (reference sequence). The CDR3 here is CASSLAQFYEQYF. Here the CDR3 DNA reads TGTGCCAGCAGTTTAGCACAGTTCTACGAGCAGTACTTC.

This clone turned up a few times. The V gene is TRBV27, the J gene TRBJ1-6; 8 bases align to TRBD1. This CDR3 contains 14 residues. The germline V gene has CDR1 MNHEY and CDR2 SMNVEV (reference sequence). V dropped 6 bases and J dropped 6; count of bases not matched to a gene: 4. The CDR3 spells CASRDRAGNSPLHF. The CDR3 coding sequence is TGTGCCAGCAGGGACAGGGCGGGTAATTCACCCCTCCACTTT.

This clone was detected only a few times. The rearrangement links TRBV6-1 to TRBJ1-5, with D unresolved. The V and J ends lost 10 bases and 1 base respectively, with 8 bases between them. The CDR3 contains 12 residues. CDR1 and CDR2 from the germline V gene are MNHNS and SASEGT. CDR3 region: CATGISNQPQHF. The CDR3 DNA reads TGTGCCACCGGTATCAGCAATCAGCCCCAGCATTTT.